The T cell receptor beta chain under discussion was sequenced for a study of shared clonotypes between healthy human individuals. Background on the study: Those who served as donors were a couple of women and a few men between the ages of 18 and 49.

The assay was run at deep level. Measured with immunoSEQ multiplex PCR; TCRdb has only the in-frame clones, and not every one. The sample lists approximately 500,000 clones, over 70% occurring once. The sequencing sample was made of PBMCs. The receptor comes from a woman in her thirties or forties in good health. Some clones in this sample may be carry-over from other donors' samples.

The CDR3 nucleotides read TGCGCCAGCAGCTTGGACGGGACAGCCCTGGTCACTGAAGCTTTCTTT. Its translation: CASSLDGTALVTEAFF. The rearrangement links TRBV5-1 to TRBJ1-1, with 7 bases identical to TRBD1. The CDR3 length is 16 residues. Germline V gene data show CDR1 as SGHRS and CDR2 as YFSETQ. V was pared by 0 bases and J by 4 bases, with 9 bases of the junction left unmatched. The full variable domain, rest sourced from reference TRBV5-1 and TRBJ1-1, is KAGVTQTPRYLIKTRGQQVTLSCSPISGHRSVSWYQQTPGQGLQFLFEYFSETQRNKGNFPGRFSGRQFSNSRSEMNVSTLELGDSALYLCASSLDGTALVTEAFFGQGTRLTVV.